Each of the 21 T cell receptor beta chains below was sequenced from the same sample in a study of spatial heterogeneity in lung cancer (dated 2019 in TCRdb). The time point label, read with the paper, signifies: sample taken at primary tumor resection. The library was generated by 5' RACE. TCRdb records NextSeq 500 as the sequencer. Using fastp at Q25 and MiXCR, TCRdb reprocessed the public reads and kept productive beta chains. Each entry merges the rows of one CDR3 protein and shows their most common DNA and genes. In all, the sample holds around 41,000 distinct CDR3 sequences, and about 6.5% of those were seen once. Clones ranked in the top ten supply around two fifths of the sample. The sample here was PBMCs, taken at surgery. The receptors stem from a female donor with early-stage non-small cell lung cancer.

At least ten counts were recorded for this clonotype. CDR3: CASSYSTSGTGGSWRFF. Here the CDR3 DNA reads TGTGCCAGCAGTTACTCGACCTCCGGGACAGGGGGCAGCTGGCGGTTCTTC. The chain uses TRBV6-2 or TRBV6-3 and TRBJ2-1; 12 bases match TRBD1. From germline, CDR1 is MNHEY and CDR2 SVGEGT. This CDR3 spans 17 amino acids. Unmatched junction bases numbered 15, after V lost 0 bases and J lost 15 bases.

This clonotype was observed at least ten times. CDR3 sequence reads: CAISDPTGRNTEAFF. The CDR3 region has the DNA TGTGCCATCAGTGACCCAACAGGCCGTAACACTGAAGCTTTCTTT. The rearrangement links TRBV10-3 to TRBJ1-1, with a tentative D call TRBD1 (5 bases). Per the germline V gene, CDR1 is ENHRY and CDR2 is SYGVKD. With 3 bases removed from V and 2 bases from J, the gap between germline ends came to 13 bases. The CDR3 extends over 15 amino acids.

This clonotype was seen a few times. The chain recombines TRBV11-2 with TRBJ2-7; possible D gene TRBD2, 6 bases. The CDR3 is 14 amino acids. The germline V gene encodes CDR1 SGHAT and CDR2 FQNNGV. Trimming pared 5 bases from V and 6 bases from J, leaving 17 bases between. The CDR3 loop is CASSRQTSLLEQYF. The CDR3 coding sequence is TGTGCCAGCAGCCGCCAGACTAGTTTGCTCGAGCAGTACTTC. Using reference TRBV11-2 and TRBJ2-7 for the parts outside the CDR3, the full variable domain is EAGVAQSPRYKIIEKRQSVAFWCNPISGHATLYWYQQILGQGPKLLIQFQNNGVVDDSQLPKDRFSAERLKGVDSTLKIQPAKLEDSAVYLCASSRQTSLLEQYFGPGTRLTVT.

This clonotype has at least ten counts. The V call is TRBV6-6, the J call TRBJ2-7; D may be TRBD1 (6 bases). CDR1 and CDR2 (germline): MNHNY, SVGAGI (reference sequence). V lost 8 bases and J lost 3, with 11 bases in between. The CDR3 covers 12 residues. The CDR3 spells CASDRSGYEQYF. In nucleotides, the CDR3 is TGTGCCAGCGACAGGTCCGGCTACGAGCAGTACTTC.

In this sample, this clonotype turned up many times. This rearrangement joins TRBV28 to TRBJ2-7; 9 bases align to TRBD1. V was clipped by 2 bases and J by 0 bases; unmatched bases: 5. CDR1 is MDHEN, CDR2 SYDVKM, per germline. The CDR3 contains 16 residues. CDR3 region: CASSLAGTGSSYEQYF. The CDR3 region has the DNA TGTGCCAGCAGTTTAGCCGGGACAGGGAGCTCCTACGAGCAGTACTTC.

As regards this clonotype: A single base separates this from a much larger clone, so it may be a read error. The gene calls are TRBV6-5 and TRBJ2-4; D is ambiguous. CDR1 and CDR2 from the germline V gene are MNHEY and SVGAGI. The CDR3 is 15 residues long. The CDR3 region has the DNA TGTGCCAGCAGTTACGGTCCCGTCCCCAAAAACACTCAGTACTTC. As protein: CASSYGPVPKNTQYF.

This clonotype was counted ten times or more. This chain links TRBV6-2 or TRBV6-3 with TRBJ1-2; D may be TRBD1 (5 bases). CDR1 is MNHEY, CDR2 SVGEGT, per germline. The V and J ends lost 2 bases and 3 bases respectively, with 10 bases between them. The CDR3 covers 14 residues. The CDR3 sequence is CASSYVTGDYGYTF. In DNA form, the CDR3 reads TGTGCCAGCAGTTACGTTACGGGGGACTATGGCTACACCTTC.

This clonotype was seen a handful of times. V and J are TRBV29-1 and TRBJ2-5; D may match TRBD1 or TRBD2 (5 bases each). CDR1 SQVTM and CDR2 ANQGSEA come from the germline V gene. Trimming took off 3 bases at V and 0 bases at J, with 11 bases between the two ends. This CDR3 spans 14 amino acids. CDR3 coding DNA: TGCAGCGTTGAGGGGACGGTGTACCAAGAGACCCAGTACTTC. Translation gives CSVEGTVYQETQYF.

With regard to this clonotype: A read error is possible here, since a much larger clone lies one base away. The V and J genes are TRBV15 and TRBJ1-1; D not certain. The germline V gene has CDR1 LNHNV and CDR2 YYDKDF (reference sequence). Trimming took off 2 bases at V and 5 bases at J, with 12 bases between the two ends. The CDR3 totals 14 residues. The CDR3 nucleotides read TGTGCCACCAGCAGACATGGCCCCTCAACTGAAGCTTTCTTT. Amino acid sequence: CATSRHGPSTEAFF. Drawing the rest from reference TRBV15 and TRBJ1-1, the complete variable domain is DAMVIQNPRYQVTQFGKPVTLSCSQTLNHNVMYWYQQKSSQAPKLLFHYYDKDFNNEADTPDNFQSRRPNTSFCFLDIRSPGLGDTAMYLCATSRHGPSTEAFFGQGTRLTVV.

This clonotype was recorded many times. V gene TRBV4-1 combines with J gene TRBJ2-1, with D possibly TRBD2 on 5 matching bases. This CDR3 spans 17 amino acids. Per germline, CDR1 MGHRA and CDR2 YSYEKL. V was cut by 5 bases and J by 7 bases, with 24 bases left in between. CDR3 nucleotide sequence: TGCGCCAGCAGCTCACGGGGAGTAGCCCTCACTACAAATGAGCAGTTCTTC. Protein product: CASSSRGVALTTNEQFF.

The chain combines TRBV20-1 with TRBJ2-7, with D perhaps TRBD2 (6 bases). This CDR3 comprises 15 residues. V lost 6 bases and J 3 bases, leaving 21 bases between the germline ends. Germline lookup yields CDR1 DFQATT and CDR2 SNEGSKA (reference sequence). The CDR3: CSAVGGWIAGYEQYF. The DNA of the CDR3 is TGCAGTGCCGTCGGGGGATGGATTGCGGGCTACGAGCAGTACTTC.

This clonotype was counted a few times. The chain employs TRBV4-2 and TRBJ2-7; 14 nucleotides line up with TRBD2. CDR1 is LGHNA, CDR2 YNFKEQ, per germline. The CDR3 contains 17 residues. The J segment lost 0 bases and the V segment lost 4 bases, leaving 5 bases of the junction unmatched. The chain's CDR3 is CASSLRTSGGSSYEQYF. The CDR3 coding sequence is TGTGCCAGCAGCCTCAGGACTAGCGGGGGGAGCTCCTACGAGCAGTACTTC.

The sample holds many counts of this clonotype. This chain connects TRBV28 to TRBJ2-1; 10 positions match TRBD1. Losses at the gene ends were 3 bases for V and 7 bases for J; bases not matched to a gene: 12. Germline CDR1 is MDHEN and CDR2 is SYDVKM. The CDR3 is 17 amino acids. CDR3: CASSFYPPGTGDNEQFF. The CDR3 coding sequence is TGTGCCAGCAGTTTCTACCCCCCCGGGACAGGGGATAATGAGCAGTTCTTC.

This clonotype came up many times. The V gene is TRBV7-8, the J gene TRBJ1-2; the D gene is possibly TRBD1 (6 bases). Per the germline V gene, CDR1 is SGHVS and CDR2 is FQNEAQ. Between the trimmed V and J ends, which lost 1 base and 4 bases, there was a span of 10 bases. This CDR3 contains 14 residues. The CDR3 DNA reads as TGTGCCAGCAGCTTAGACAGGGTCACCTATGGCTACACCTTC. Translating gives CASSLDRVTYGYTF.

This clonotype was seen many times. The chain uses TRBV11-3 and TRBJ2-1; 7 bases agree with TRBD2. Germline trimming cut 5 bases from V and 5 bases from J; bases unmatched to any gene: 9. The germline V gene has CDR1 SGHNT and CDR2 YENEEA. The CDR3 contains 15 residues. The CDR3 DNA sequence: TGTGCCAGCAGCCCGTTTGGGGGGGTAGACAATGAGCAGTTCTTC. Translating it yields CASSPFGGVDNEQFF.

This clonotype was seen more than once but under ten times. The chain carries TRBV7-2 and TRBJ1-2; possible D gene TRBD1, 5 bases. Germline CDR1 reads SGHTA; CDR2 reads FQGNSA. This CDR3 is 13 amino acids long. The V gene lost 2 bases and the J gene lost 5 bases, with 9 bases spanning the gap. This CDR3 is CASSLQGRYGYTF. The CDR3 bases are TGTGCCAGCAGCTTACAGGGAAGGTATGGCTACACCTTC.

The chain employs TRBV6-6 and TRBJ1-4; no clear D gene. V lost 4 bases and J lost 0, with 12 bases in between. Per the germline V gene, CDR1 is MNHNY and CDR2 is SVGAGI (reference sequence). CDR3 length: 16 residues. This CDR3 reads CASSFRQIATNEKLFF. For the CDR3, the DNA is TGTGCCAGCAGTTTTCGGCAGATCGCAACTAATGAAAAACTGTTTTTT.

The rearrangement uses TRBV6-5 and TRBJ1-3; perhaps TRBD1 as D (5 bases). This CDR3 is built from 16 residues. V was cut by 2 bases and J by 0 bases, with 11 bases left in between. Germline assignment: CDR1 MNHEY and CDR2 SVGAGI. The CDR3 protein is CASSYRGRTSGNTIYF. In DNA, the CDR3 is TGTGCCAGCAGTTACAGGGGACGTACCTCTGGAAACACCATATATTTT.

This clonotype was picked up many times. This chain links TRBV5-1 with TRBJ1-1, with 10 bases that match TRBD1. Germline V gene sequence: CDR1 SGHRS, CDR2 YFSETQ. The CDR3 has 13 residues. V lost 4 bases to trimming and J lost 10 bases; unmatched junction nucleotides: 7. The CDR3: CASSQGQGNGAFF. The CDR3 nucleotides read TGCGCCAGCAGCCAGGGACAGGGGAATGGAGCTTTCTTT.

Comments on this clonotype: A much bigger clone sits one base away, suggesting this may be a read error. V is TRBV7-8 and J is TRBJ1-1; 8 bases fit TRBD1. The CDR3 length is 14 residues. Germline CDR1 is SGHVS and CDR2 is FQNEAQ. In DNA form, the CDR3 reads TGTGTCAGCAGGAAGGACAGGGACTTCACTGAAGCTTTCTTT. Translating gives CVSRKDRDFTEAFF.

V gene TRBV18 combines with J gene TRBJ1-4; maybe TRBD1 (5 bases). V was clipped by 6 bases and J by 8 bases, with 16 bases between them. This CDR3 region has 14 residues. Germline V lookup: CDR1 KGHSH, CDR2 LQKENI. The CDR3 region has the DNA TGTGCCAGCTCTCCTGGACATGGGACGGAAAAACTGTTTTTT. Protein sequence: CASSPGHGTEKLFF. Based on the CDR3 plus reference TRBV18 and TRBJ1-4, the full variable domain is NAGVMQNPRHLVRRRGQEARLRCSPMKGHSHVYWYRQLPEEGLKFMVYLQKENIIDESGMPKERFSAEFPKEGPSILRIQQVVRGDSAAYFCASSPGHGTEKLFFGSGTQLSVL.